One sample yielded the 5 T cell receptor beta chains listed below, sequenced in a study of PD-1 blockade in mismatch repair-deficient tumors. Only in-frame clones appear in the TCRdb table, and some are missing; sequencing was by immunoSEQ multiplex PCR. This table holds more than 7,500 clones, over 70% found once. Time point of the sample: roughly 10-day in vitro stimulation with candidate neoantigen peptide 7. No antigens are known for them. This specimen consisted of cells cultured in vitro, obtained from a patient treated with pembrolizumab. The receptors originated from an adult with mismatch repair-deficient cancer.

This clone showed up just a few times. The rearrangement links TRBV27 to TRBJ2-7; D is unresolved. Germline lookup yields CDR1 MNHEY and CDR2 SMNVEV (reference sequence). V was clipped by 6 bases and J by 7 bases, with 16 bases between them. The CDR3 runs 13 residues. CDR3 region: CASSHILLGEQYF. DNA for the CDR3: TGTGCCAGCAGCCATATCCTATTAGGTGAGCAGTACTTC.

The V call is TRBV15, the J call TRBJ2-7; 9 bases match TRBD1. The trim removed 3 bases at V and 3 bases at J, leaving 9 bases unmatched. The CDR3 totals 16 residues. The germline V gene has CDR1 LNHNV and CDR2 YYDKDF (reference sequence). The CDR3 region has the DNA TGTGCCACCAGCAGCGACGGGACAGGGAAAGGCTACGAGCAGTACTTC. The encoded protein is CATSSDGTGKGYEQYF.

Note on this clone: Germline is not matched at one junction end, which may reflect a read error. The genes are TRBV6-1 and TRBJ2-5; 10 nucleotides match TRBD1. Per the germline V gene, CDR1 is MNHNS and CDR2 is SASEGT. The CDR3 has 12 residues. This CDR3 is CASSEPGQGLHF. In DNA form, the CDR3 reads TGTGCCAGCAGTGAACCGGGACAGGGGTTGCACTTC.

CDR3: CASSPGHGDYGYTF. The CDR3 DNA sequence: TGTGCCAGCAGCCCCGGACACGGGGACTATGGCTACACCTTC. The chain couples TRBV11-2 to TRBJ1-2; D might be TRBD1 (5 bases). V dropped 5 bases and J dropped 3 bases, with 13 bases sitting between them. The CDR3 runs 14 residues. The germline CDR1 and CDR2 sequences are SGHAT and FQNNGV.

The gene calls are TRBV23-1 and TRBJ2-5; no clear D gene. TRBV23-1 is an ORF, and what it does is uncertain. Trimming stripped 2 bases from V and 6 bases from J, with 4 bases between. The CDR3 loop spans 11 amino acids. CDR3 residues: CASSQGKTQYF. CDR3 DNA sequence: TGCGCCAGCAGTCAAGGGAAGACCCAGTACTTC.